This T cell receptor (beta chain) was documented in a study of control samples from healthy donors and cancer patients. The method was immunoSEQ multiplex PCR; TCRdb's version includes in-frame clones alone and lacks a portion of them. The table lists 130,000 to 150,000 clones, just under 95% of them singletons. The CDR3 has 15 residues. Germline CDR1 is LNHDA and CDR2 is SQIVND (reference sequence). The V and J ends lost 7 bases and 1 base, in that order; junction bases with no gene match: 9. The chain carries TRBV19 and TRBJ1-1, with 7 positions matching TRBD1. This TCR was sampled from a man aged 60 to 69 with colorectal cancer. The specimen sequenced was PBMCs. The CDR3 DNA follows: TGTGCCAGTACGTGGAGGGGGCGAGGGAACACTGAAGCTTTCTTT. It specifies CASTWRGRGNTEAFF.